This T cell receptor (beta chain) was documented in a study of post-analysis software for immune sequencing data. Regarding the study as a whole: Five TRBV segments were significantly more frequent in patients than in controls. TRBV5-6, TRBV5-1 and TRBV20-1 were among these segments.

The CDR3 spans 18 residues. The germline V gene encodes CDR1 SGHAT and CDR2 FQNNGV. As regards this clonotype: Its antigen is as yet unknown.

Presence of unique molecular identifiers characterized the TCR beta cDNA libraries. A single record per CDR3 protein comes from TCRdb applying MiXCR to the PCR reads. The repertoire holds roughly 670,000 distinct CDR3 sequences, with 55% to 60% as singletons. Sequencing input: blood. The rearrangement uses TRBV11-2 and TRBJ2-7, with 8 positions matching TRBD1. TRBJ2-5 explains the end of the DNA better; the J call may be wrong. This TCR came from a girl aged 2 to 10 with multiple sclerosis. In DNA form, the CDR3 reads TGTGCCAGCAGCTTAGATAGTAGGCAGGGGGCTGCCTTTGAGACCCAGTACTTC. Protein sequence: CASSLDSRQGAAFETQYF.